This TCR beta chain originates from a study of response to subunit inactivated influenza vaccine. Study-wide points: Few new T cells, the authors suggested, are recruited by each seasonal influenza vaccination.

Concerning this clonotype: Its target is unknown.

Looked up from germline, CDR1 is SGHVS and CDR2 is FNYEAQ. The CDR3 extends over 14 amino acids. V was pared by 2 bases and J by 2 bases, with 8 bases between. TCRdb passed the RT-PCR reads through MiXCR, listing each CDR3 protein once. The data show over 750,000 distinct CDR3 sequences, 21% seen once. The material was PBMCs from blood, obtained about 5 days after vaccination. The sequence was collected from a man aged 50 to 59 who received an inactivated influenza vaccine. V is TRBV7-6 and J is TRBJ2-3; unclear D gene. The CDR3 sequence: CASSLPLTTDTQYF. In DNA form, the CDR3 reads TGTGCCAGCAGCTTACCCCTCACCACAGATACGCAGTATTTT.